These 17 T cell receptor beta chains share one sample of origin, sequenced in a study of blood T cells in healthy people across ages. Alongside a J-beta primer mix, a sample-barcoded 5' primer served in a second PCR lasting about 6 to 11 cycles. TCRdb re-called the 5' RACE reads through MiXCR, storing one row per CDR3 protein. The table lists about a million distinct CDR3 sequences, approximately 38% of them singletons. Specimen: blood. All receptors come from a man between 18 and 35 years old in good health.

This clonotype was seen only a few times. This chain connects TRBV18 to TRBJ2-5, with D uncertain. CDR1 is KGHSH and CDR2 is LQKENI in the germline V gene. Trimming took off 6 bases at V and 4 bases at J, with 9 bases between the two ends. The CDR3 loop spans 12 amino acids. Here the CDR3 DNA reads TGTGCCAGCTCCACAGATCCAGAGACCCAGTACTTC. It translates to CASSTDPETQYF.

In its sample, this clonotype was seen a few times. V gene TRBV12-3 or TRBV12-4 combines with J gene TRBJ2-3, with no clear D. The CDR3 spans 14 residues. Trimming removed 0 bases at V and 4 bases at J, with 8 bases between. CDR3 protein: CASSLADRADTQYF. The CDR3 DNA is TGTGCCAGCAGTTTAGCGGATCGGGCAGATACGCAGTATTTT.

This clonotype was counted at least ten times. This chain connects TRBV10-3 to TRBJ1-2; a possible D gene is TRBD1 (5 bases). The CDR3 length is 15 residues. Looked up from germline, CDR1 is ENHRY and CDR2 is SYGVKD. Trimming stripped 3 bases from V and 2 bases from J, with 13 bases between. In DNA, the CDR3 is TGTGCCATCAGTGAATCAGGGAGAGGCAACTATGGCTACACCTTC. Translating gives CAISESGRGNYGYTF.

To note about this clonotype: At one end the junction does not follow the germline gene, possibly because of a read error. The rearrangement joins TRBV6-5 to TRBJ2-3; 7 bases align to TRBD1. Germline V CDR1 and CDR2: MNHEY, SVGAGI. The CDR3 has 14 amino acids. CDR3 nucleotide sequence: TGTGCCAGCACCATCGAGCTTGGGACAGATGCGCAGTATTTT. Its translation: CASTIELGTDAQYF.

The chain has TRBV28 and TRBJ2-5; 8 nucleotides agree with TRBD1. CDR3 size: 13 residues. V was pared by 10 bases and J by 2 bases, with 6 bases of the junction left unmatched. Germline values: CDR1 MDHEN, CDR2 SYDVKM. The CDR3 DNA sequence: TGTGCCACAGGACAGGGAGGACAAGAGACCCAGTACTTC. Translated: CATGQGGQETQYF.

The rearrangement joins TRBV5-5 to TRBJ2-1; D is ambiguous. V gave up 4 bases and J gave up 9 bases, with 23 bases separating them. The CDR3 totals 16 residues. Germline CDR1 SGHKS, CDR2 YYEKEE (reference sequence). CDR3 protein: CASSPKVVVGYGEQFF. In DNA form, the CDR3 reads TGTGCCAGCAGCCCAAAAGTCGTAGTGGGGTACGGTGAGCAGTTCTTC.

This clonotype has only a few counts. V is TRBV27 and J is TRBJ1-2; D is unresolved. This CDR3 spans 12 amino acids. V lost 6 bases to trimming and J lost 2 bases, with 7 bases between them. The germline CDR1 and CDR2 sequences are MNHEY and SMNVEV (reference sequence). The CDR3 DNA reads TGTGCCAGCAGACTGGGGAACTATGGCTACACCTTC. This sequence encodes CASRLGNYGYTF.

This chain's CDR3 is CSPNPLREWFTEAFF. The CDR3 DNA reads as TGCAGTCCAAACCCACTGAGGGAATGGTTCACTGAAGCTTTCTTT. The gene calls are TRBV20-1 and TRBJ1-1; D gene ambiguous. Germline V gene lookup returns CDR1 DFQATT and CDR2 SNEGSKA (reference sequence). The CDR3 is 15 amino acids. Trimming removed 8 bases at V and 4 bases at J, with 23 bases between.

V usage is TRBV12-3 or TRBV12-4 and J usage is TRBJ1-2; possibly TRBD1 for D (6 bases). This CDR3 is built from 13 residues. Trimming cost V 2 bases and J 7 bases, with 11 bases left between them. The CDR3 is CASSLIRGSGYTF. Written as DNA, the CDR3 is TGTGCCAGCAGTTTAATCAGGGGAAGTGGCTACACCTTC.

About this clonotype: The junction departs from germline at one end; a sequencing error may be responsible. The CDR3 coding sequence is TGTGCCACCAGTTGGGAATCGGGACAGGGGGATTCACCCCTCCACTTT. Translating it yields CATSWESGQGDSPLHF. The chain recombines TRBV6-5 with TRBJ1-6, with 11 bases identical to TRBD1. Germline V gives CDR1 MNHEY, CDR2 SVGAGI. The CDR3 sequence is 16 residues long.

This clonotype came up a few times. The chain employs TRBV12-3 or TRBV12-4 and TRBJ2-1; tentatively, D is TRBD1 (6 bases). The CDR3 totals 15 residues. With 3 bases removed from V and 7 bases from J, the gap between germline ends came to 16 bases. Here the CDR3 DNA reads TGTGCCAGCAGTTTCCTACAGGGTGGACGGAATGAGCAGTTCTTC. This gives the protein CASSFLQGGRNEQFF.

J is TRBJ2-1 and V is TRBV15; D is unclear. Germline CDR1 reads LNHNV; CDR2 reads YYDKDF (reference sequence). The CDR3 runs 14 residues. V was shortened by 0 bases and J by 3 bases, with 6 bases between the two germline ends. The CDR3 here is CATSRDTSYNEQFF. The CDR3 DNA is TGTGCCACCAGCAGAGATACAAGCTACAATGAGCAGTTCTTC.

The V gene is TRBV20-1, the J gene TRBJ1-4; possibly TRBD1 for D (6 bases). Trimming shortened V by 2 bases and J by 5 bases, and 9 bases separated the two germline ends. Germline V CDR1 and CDR2: DFQATT, SNEGSKA (reference sequence). The CDR3 consists of 13 residues. The CDR3 reads CSARKGGNEKLFF. The DNA of the CDR3 is TGCAGTGCTAGAAAAGGGGGAAATGAAAAACTGTTTTTT.

V usage is TRBV7-6 and J usage is TRBJ1-1; unclear D gene. V was shortened by 1 base and J by 1 base, with 10 bases between the two germline ends. CDR3 length: 15 amino acids. The germline V gene has CDR1 SGHVS and CDR2 FNYEAQ. The CDR3 is CASSLVMAANTEAFF. For the CDR3, the DNA is TGTGCCAGCAGCTTAGTTATGGCAGCGAACACTGAAGCTTTCTTT. Drawing the rest from reference TRBV7-6 and TRBJ1-1, the complete variable domain is GAGVSQSPRYKVTKRGQDVALRCDPISGHVSLYWYRQALGQGPEFLTYFNYEAQQDKSGLPNDRFSAERPEGSISTLTIQRTEQRDSAMYRCASSLVMAANTEAFFGQGTRLTVV.

In nucleotides, the CDR3 is TGCAGTGCTCCAGGGGGCGCAACCCAAAGTCAGCCCCAGCATTTT. Residues: CSAPGGATQSQPQHF. The chain recombines TRBV20-1 with TRBJ1-5; 8 bases are a match to TRBD1. Per germline, CDR1 DFQATT and CDR2 SNEGSKA (reference sequence). The trim removed 5 bases at V and 6 bases at J, leaving 12 bases unmatched. The CDR3 length is 15 residues.

The chain couples TRBV29-1 to TRBJ2-2; tentatively, D is TRBD2 (7 bases). Trimming pared 3 bases from V and 7 bases from J, leaving 15 bases between. Germline assignment: CDR1 SQVTM and CDR2 ANQGSEA. The CDR3 spans 14 residues. The CDR3 spells CSVELGGHSGELFF. The DNA of the CDR3 is TGCAGCGTTGAGTTGGGGGGGCACAGCGGGGAGCTGTTTTTT.

The CDR3 sequence: CASSYGRGGGNEQYF. CDR3 in DNA: TGTGCCAGCAGTTACGGTCGGGGAGGGGGCAATGAGCAGTACTTC. This chain joins TRBV6-6 and TRBJ2-5; D tentatively reads TRBD1 or TRBD2 (7 bases each). Looked up from germline, CDR1 is MNHNY and CDR2 is SVGAGI (reference sequence). Trimming stripped 2 bases from V and 11 bases from J, with 21 bases between. The CDR3 has 15 residues.